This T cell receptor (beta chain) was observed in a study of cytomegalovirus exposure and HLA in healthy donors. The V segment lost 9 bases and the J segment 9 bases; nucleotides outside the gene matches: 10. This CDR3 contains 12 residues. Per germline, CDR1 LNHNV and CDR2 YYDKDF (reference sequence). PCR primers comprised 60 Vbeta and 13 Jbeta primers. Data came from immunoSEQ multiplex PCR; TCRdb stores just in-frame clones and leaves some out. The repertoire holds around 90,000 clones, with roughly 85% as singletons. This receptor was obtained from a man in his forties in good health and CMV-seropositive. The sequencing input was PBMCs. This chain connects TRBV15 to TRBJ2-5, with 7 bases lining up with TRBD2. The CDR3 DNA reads TGTGCCACGGGACGGGGGGAGCCGGCCCAGTACTTC. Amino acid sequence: CATGRGEPAQYF.